The entry that follows covers one TCR beta chain sequence. As yet, its antigen is unknown. The data are from a study of T cell responses to AZD1222 COVID-19 vaccine. Clones were read by immunoSEQ multiplex PCR, and TCRdb kept only the in-frame ones, dropping some. The sample lists tens of thousands of clones; about 90% were seen once. Broader study findings: Elevations in Spike-specific TCR breadth and depth followed administration of two AZD1222 doses. With dominance at 160-218 and 743-854, vaccine-associated CD4 TCRs spanned spike. White British ancestry dominated among donors, who included more females, and clonal diversity was possibly underestimated. Unmutated variant regions are reportedly the target of nearly half of TCRs that are spike-specific.

The V gene end was trimmed by 1 base and the J gene end by 7 bases; junction bases not matched to a gene: 10. The germline gives CDR1 LGHDT, CDR2 YNNKEL (reference sequence). The CDR3 totals 17 residues. This sample comprised peripheral blood, obtained on day 0 of AZD1222 vaccination. The chain links TRBV3-1 (or the pseudogene TRBV3-2) to TRBJ1-4, with 9 positions matching TRBD1. The sequence came from an adult in good health. This CDR3 reads CASSQGSMGQGSEKLFF. In nucleotides, the CDR3 is TGTGCCAGCAGCCAAGGGAGTATGGGACAGGGAAGTGAAAAACTGTTTTTT.